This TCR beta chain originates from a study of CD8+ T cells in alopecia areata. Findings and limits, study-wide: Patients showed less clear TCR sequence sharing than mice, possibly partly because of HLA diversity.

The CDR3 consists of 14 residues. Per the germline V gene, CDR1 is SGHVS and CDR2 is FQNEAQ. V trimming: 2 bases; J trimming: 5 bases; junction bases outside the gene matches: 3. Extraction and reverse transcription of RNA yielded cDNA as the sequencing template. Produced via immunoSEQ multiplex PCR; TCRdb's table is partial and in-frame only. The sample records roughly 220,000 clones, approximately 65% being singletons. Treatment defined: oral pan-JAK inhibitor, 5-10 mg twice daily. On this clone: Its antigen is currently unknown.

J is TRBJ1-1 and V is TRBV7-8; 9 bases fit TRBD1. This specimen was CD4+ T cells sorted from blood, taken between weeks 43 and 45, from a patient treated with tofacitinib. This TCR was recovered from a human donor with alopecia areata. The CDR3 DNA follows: TGTGCCAGCAGCTTAAAGGACAGGGGAACTGAAGCTTTCTTT. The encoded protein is CASSLKDRGTEAFF.